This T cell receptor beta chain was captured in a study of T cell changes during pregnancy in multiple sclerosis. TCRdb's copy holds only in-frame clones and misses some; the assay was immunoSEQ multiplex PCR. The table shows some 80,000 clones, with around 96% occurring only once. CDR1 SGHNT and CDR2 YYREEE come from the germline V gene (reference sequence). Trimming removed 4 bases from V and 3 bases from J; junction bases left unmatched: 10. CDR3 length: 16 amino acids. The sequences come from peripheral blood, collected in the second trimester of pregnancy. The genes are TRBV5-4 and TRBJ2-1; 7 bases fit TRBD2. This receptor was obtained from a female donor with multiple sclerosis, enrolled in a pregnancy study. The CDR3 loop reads CASSRWFGGGYNEQFF. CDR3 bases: TGTGCCAGCAGCCGGTGGTTTGGGGGGGGCTACAATGAGCAGTTCTTC. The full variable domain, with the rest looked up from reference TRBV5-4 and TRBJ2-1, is ETGVTQSPTHLIKTRGQQVTLRCSSQSGHNTVSWYQQALGQGPQFIFQYYREEENGRGNFPPRFSGLQFPNYSSELNVNALELDDSALYLCASSRWFGGGYNEQFFGPGTRLTVL.